The text below deals with one T cell receptor (beta chain). Its target is unknown. This table comes from immunoSEQ multiplex PCR, and its TCRdb copy is limited to in-frame clones, with some not included. The repertoire has roughly 18,000 clones, 80% of them found once; the top ten carry about 20%. The time point: cycle 4 day 1 (C4D1), after about 6 weeks of nivolumab. With no exception, relapse followed autologous stem cell transplantation in all patients, and brentuximab vedotin exposure varied. This entry is derived from a study of PD-1 blockade in classical Hodgkin lymphoma. Looking at the study overall: Every 2 weeks, patients got 3 mg/kg intravenous nivolumab. Study-wide findings and caveats: Complete responders started with a diversity level that resembled newly diagnosed patients at baseline. As was reported, newly diagnosed patients showed lower baseline TCR diversity than healthy donors did.

The germline V gene has CDR1 WSHSY and CDR2 SAAADI. This CDR3 is 13 amino acids long. The trim removed 5 bases at V and 9 bases at J, leaving 6 bases unmatched. The input for sequencing was peripheral blood mononuclear cells (PBMCs), taken before the fourth cycle of nivolumab. The chain recombines TRBV10-2 with TRBJ2-1; 8 bases match TRBD1. The clonotype comes from a human donor with classical Hodgkin lymphoma. CDR3 DNA: TGCGCCAGCAGTTCGGACAGGGTTAGTGAGCAGTTCTTC. Amino acids: CASSSDRVSEQFF.